The table lists the clone carrying this T cell receptor beta chain with a few counts. What it binds is not known. A much larger clone lies one base from this, so it may be a read error. The sample belongs to a study of metastatic and nonmetastatic thyroid tumors. Study at large: Repertoire data that came from the blood and tumor or nodule tissue of malignant and benign thyroid patients were compared. Study outcomes and limitations: As reported, TCR beta diversity in blood and tumor was significantly higher in malignant thyroid tumors than in benign nodules.

Every patient underwent thyroid surgery untreated. TCRdb used MiXCR to call clones anew from the PCR reads. The table includes some 83,000 clones, about 12% detected once. This TCR was sampled from a female donor with papillary thyroid cancer or a benign thyroid nodule (not recorded which). Some clones in this sample may be carry-over from other donors' samples. What was sequenced was tumor tissue.

The CDR3 nucleotides read TGTGCCAGCAGCCAAGATCTCTCGGGTACGCAGTATTTT. Translating it yields CASSQDLSGTQYF. The V and J genes are TRBV14 and TRBJ2-3; D remains ambiguous. This CDR3 spans 13 amino acids. V was cut by 0 bases and J by 8 bases, with 9 bases left in between. Looked up from germline, CDR1 is SGHDN and CDR2 is FVKESK. Filled out from reference TRBV14 and TRBJ2-3, the complete variable domain reads EAGVTQFPSHSVIEKGQTVTLRCDPISGHDNLYWYRRVMGKEIKFLLHFVKESKQDESGMPNNRFLAERTGGTYSTLKVQPAELEDSGVYFCASSQDLSGTQYFGPGTRLTVL.